This entry features one T cell receptor (beta chain) sequence. This clone was counted only a few times. What this receptor recognizes is not known. Per-base quality was not reported, and no clone a single base away is much larger than it. The source of the sample is a study of blood T cell repertoires in COVID-19 (dated by TCRdb to the early 2020s). Regarding the research as a whole: Collaborator samples came from the United States, Italy and Spain and covered acute and convalescent phases of COVID-19. Where available, HLA class I and class II types were obtained from metadata supplied by the sample provider rather than from assay-based typing. Sample metadata almost always included a de-identified subject ID, COVID-19 status, age in years and sex. Samples were obtained from the ongoing ImmuneRACE study (first 160 participants) and from some 1,200 subjects provided by 6 global collaborators. The repertoires were released in a freely available public database intended as a resource for research on the immune response to SARS-CoV-2. The material from the prospective study consisted of cDNA or gDNA derived from T cells, B-cell-depleted T cells, or PBMCs. Deeply sampled blood TCRbeta repertoires from subjects exposed to, actively infected with, or recovered from COVID-19 were included in the dataset.

Whole blood was collected in K2EDTA tubes by collaborating institutions according to the institutions' own protocols. Collaborator samples were shipped for TCRbeta analysis as frozen whole blood, isolated PBMCs, or DNA extracted from either sample type. General conclusions and limits of the study: The quantity of clinical and demographic metadata differed by source and by participant and was supplied without curation.

According to the germline V gene (reference sequence), CDR1 reads WNHNN and CDR2 reads SYGVQD. Clipping removes 0 bases from V and 1 base from J, with 1 as the unmatched junction base count. The CDR3 goes from the cysteine to the phenylalanine over 15 residues. Left in the record is the CDR3 DNA by itself, 45 bases read in frame from the first base. TCRbeta CDR3 regions were amplified from genomic DNA by means of the immunoSEQ Assay, a bias-controlled multiplex PCR. Regarding the original processing steps: Nucleated cell counts per sample were estimated from amplification of reference gene primers within the assay. To quantify the absolute abundance of each unique TCRbeta CDR3 rearrangement, sequence reads were collapsed and filtered. Productive Simpson clonality was computed per sample as the square root of Simpson's diversity index over productive rearrangements. Held by TCRdb, this immuneACCESS table contains in-frame sequences only and omits some clones. Under half of the omission traces to an unresolved V gene where checked; the cause of the rest is unknown. The V and J calls and clone size come from that table; D and trimming were worked out from the DNA. The sample records about 50,000 clones, 80% to 90% of which are singletons. The ten largest clonotypes hold less than 7% of the sample.

The sequenced sample consisted of peripheral blood. The TCR was taken from a woman at least 80 years old with acute or convalescent COVID-19. The chain links TRBV10-1 with TRBJ1-1, and TRBD1 aligns with 8 junction nucleotides. CDR3 protein: CASSESQGANTEAFF. The sequence in DNA is TGCGCCAGCAGTGAGTCTCAGGGGGCGAACACTGAAGCTTTCTTT.